Listed below are T cell receptor beta chains from one sample, sequenced in a study of T-cell reconstitution after alpha-beta-depleted transplantation in children. TCRdb processed the PCR reads anew with MiXCR; each CDR3 protein has one entry. There are 500,000 to 750,000 distinct CDR3 sequences in the sample; 27% occur only once, and approximately 33% lies in the top ten. The sequencing here drew on PBMCs, taken before TCRalphabeta/CD19-depleted stem cell transplant. The receptors derive from a boy less than two years old with Wiskott-Aldrich syndrome, due to receive a stem cell transplant. CDR3s include the opening cysteine and the closing phenylalanine or tryptophan. The order of the fields is V gene, clone size, CDR3 protein. Some rows mark clone size as missing; the rest say once, few, many or name a class of expanded clone.

TRBV5-1 few CASSLGTSGKTDTQYF
TRBV7-2 few CASSFDRGDEQFF
TRBV5-1 - CASSGLAADTQYF
TRBV7-2 - CASSPRWGGYEQFF
TRBV25-1 few CASSDFISGSFSDTQYF
TRBV6-5 - CASSYLTGRGYTF
TRBV7-9 - CASSLGAGVREQYF
TRBV2 - CASSVLAGNRLDNEQFF
TRBV5-8 - CASSSGNRGPGNTIYF
TRBV5-1 - CASSLNSQVNTEAFF
TRBV12-3/TRBV12-4 - CASSLSPRGAIYGYTF
TRBV20-1 few CSAREGTGNQPQHF
TRBV2 - CASSSGLRNTIYF
TRBV20-1 - CSGNGNTGELFF
TRBV7-8 few CASSLGDLGRIYNQPQHF
TRBV15 - CATSRGQTGGGEKLFF
TRBV5-1 few CASSAGLAGGAYEQYF
TRBV28 - CASSSLTSGRGTYQETQYF
TRBV3-1 - CASSQEGTAYTEAFF
TRBV20-1 - CSASSRLAAYEQYF
TRBV28 - CASTTPGLAYEQYF
TRBV27 - CASSSRDNEQFF
TRBV5-1 - CASSLSPPSGVFSYEQYF
TRBV2 - CASSEALASGLGETQYF
TRBV12-3/TRBV12-4 few CASSLRENVYNEQFF
TRBV19 - CASSIDPSYNEQFF
TRBV6-5 - CASSYSSPRVYNEQFF
TRBV5-1 - CASSVRTSGRAGYNEQFF
TRBV12-3/TRBV12-4 - CASSPQAGVQETQYF
TRBV5-1 - CASSLVAGPTYEQYF
TRBV5-1 - CASSFVPGRGLNTEAFF
TRBV29-1 - CSVELDRVDYGYTF
TRBV20-1 once CSAVAGGVYNEQFF
TRBV6-1 - CASSAKGHAKNIQYF
TRBV5-1 - CASSPGTVSGYTF
TRBV20-1 - CSSAKGINQPQHF
TRBV12-3/TRBV12-4 - CASRGLAGVKGANVLTF
TRBV20-1 few CSASLGAERSEQYF
TRBV5-1 - CASSPPRTRSYNEQFF
TRBV7-3 - CASSSSGTSGIGEQFF
TRBV11-2 few CASSLYGGLEQYF
TRBV7-6 - CASSEQTGLISNQPQHF
TRBV7-9 - CASSPREQGGQPQHF